This T cell receptor (beta chain) was identified in a study of PD-1 blockade in classical Hodgkin lymphoma. Overall study findings and caveats: With CD4+ cells, TCR diversity rose significantly by C4D1, but not with CD8+ cells.

In the case of this clone: Its antigen is as yet unknown.

Sequenced by immunoSEQ multiplex PCR; TCRdb stores in-frame clones only, minus some. Of about 10,000 clones listed, about 68% are singletons. Relapses following autologous stem cell transplantation were seen in all patients, with brentuximab vedotin exposure varying. The sequences come from peripheral blood mononuclear cells (PBMCs), collected at baseline. The sequence was obtained from a human donor with classical Hodgkin lymphoma.

The CDR3, as DNA: TGTGCCAGCAGCTCTCATACGACAGATACGCAGTATTTT. Protein: CASSSHTTDTQYF. The chain links TRBV7-2 to TRBJ2-3; D gene ambiguous. The V gene lost 4 bases and the J gene lost 3 bases, with 8 bases spanning the gap. Germline-derived CDR1 and CDR2 are SGHTA and FQGNSA. The CDR3 has 13 amino acids.